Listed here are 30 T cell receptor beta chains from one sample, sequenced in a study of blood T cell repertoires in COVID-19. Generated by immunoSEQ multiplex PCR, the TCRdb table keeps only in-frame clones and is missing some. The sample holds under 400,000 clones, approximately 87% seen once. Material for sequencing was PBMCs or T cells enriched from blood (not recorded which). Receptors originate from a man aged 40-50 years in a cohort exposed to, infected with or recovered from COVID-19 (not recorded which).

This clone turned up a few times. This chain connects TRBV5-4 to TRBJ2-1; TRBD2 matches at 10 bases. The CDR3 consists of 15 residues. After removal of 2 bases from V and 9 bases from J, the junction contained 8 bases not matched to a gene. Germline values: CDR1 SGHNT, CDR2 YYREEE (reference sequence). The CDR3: CASSFELAGMGEQFF. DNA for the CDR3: TGTGCCAGCAGCTTTGAACTAGCGGGAATGGGTGAGCAGTTCTTC.

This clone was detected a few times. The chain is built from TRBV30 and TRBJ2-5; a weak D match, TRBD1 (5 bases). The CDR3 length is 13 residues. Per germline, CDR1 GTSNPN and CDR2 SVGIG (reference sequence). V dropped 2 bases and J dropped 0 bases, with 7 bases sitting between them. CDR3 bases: TGTGCCTGGAGTAGACAGTACCAAGAGACCCAGTACTTC. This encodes CAWSRQYQETQYF. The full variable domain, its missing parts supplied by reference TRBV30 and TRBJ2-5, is SQTIHQWPATLVQPVGSPLSLECTVEGTSNPNLYWYRQAAGRGLQLLFYSVGIGQISSEVPQNLSASRPQDRQFILSSKKLLLSDSGFYLCAWSRQYQETQYFGPGTRLLVL.

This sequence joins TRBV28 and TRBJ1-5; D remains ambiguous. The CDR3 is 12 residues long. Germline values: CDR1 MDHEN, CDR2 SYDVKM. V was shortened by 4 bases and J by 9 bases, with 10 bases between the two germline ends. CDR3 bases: TGTGCCAGCAGTTCTGCACGCGGGCCCCAGCATTTT. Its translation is CASSSARGPQHF.

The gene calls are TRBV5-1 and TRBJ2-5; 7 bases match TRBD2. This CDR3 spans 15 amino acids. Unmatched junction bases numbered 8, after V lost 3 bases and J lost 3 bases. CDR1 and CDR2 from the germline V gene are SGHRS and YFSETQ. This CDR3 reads CASSWQAGREETQYF. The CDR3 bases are TGCGCCAGCAGCTGGCAAGCGGGGCGAGAAGAGACCCAGTACTTC.

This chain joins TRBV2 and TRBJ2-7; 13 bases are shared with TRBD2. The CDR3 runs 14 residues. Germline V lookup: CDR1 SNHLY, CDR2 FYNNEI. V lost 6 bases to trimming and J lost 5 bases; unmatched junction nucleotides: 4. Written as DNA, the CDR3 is TGTGCCAGCAGAACTAGCGGGAGGGCCAACGAGCAGTACTTC. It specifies CASRTSGRANEQYF.

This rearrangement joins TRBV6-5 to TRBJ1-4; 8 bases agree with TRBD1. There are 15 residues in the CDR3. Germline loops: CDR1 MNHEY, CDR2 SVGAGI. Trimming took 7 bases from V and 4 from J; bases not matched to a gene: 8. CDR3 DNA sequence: TGTGCCAGCATGAGGGGACAGGTTAATAATGAAAAACTGTTTTTT. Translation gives CASMRGQVNNEKLFF.

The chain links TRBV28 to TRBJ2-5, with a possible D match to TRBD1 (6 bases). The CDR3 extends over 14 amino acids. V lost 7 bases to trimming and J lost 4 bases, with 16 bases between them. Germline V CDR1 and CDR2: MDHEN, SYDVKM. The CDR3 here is CASTKGHSPETQYF. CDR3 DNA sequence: TGTGCCAGCACCAAGGGACATTCCCCAGAGACCCAGTACTTC.

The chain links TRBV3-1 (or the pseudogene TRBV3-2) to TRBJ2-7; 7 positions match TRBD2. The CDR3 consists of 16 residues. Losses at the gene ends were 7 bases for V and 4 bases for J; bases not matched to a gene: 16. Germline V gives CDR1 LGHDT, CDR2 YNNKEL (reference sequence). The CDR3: CASTLSSGGGLYEQYF. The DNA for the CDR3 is TGTGCCAGCACTTTATCATCGGGAGGAGGTTTATACGAGCAGTACTTC.

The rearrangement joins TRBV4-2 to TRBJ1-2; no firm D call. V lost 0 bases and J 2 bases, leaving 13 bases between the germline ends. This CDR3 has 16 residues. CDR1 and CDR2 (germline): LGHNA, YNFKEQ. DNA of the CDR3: TGTGCCAGCAGCCAAGATGTCGCCAGGAACAACTATGGCTACACCTTC. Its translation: CASSQDVARNNYGYTF.

CDR3 DNA sequence: TGCGCCAGCAGACTAGCGGGTTCCTACAATGAGCAGTTCTTC. Protein product: CASRLAGSYNEQFF. The chain employs TRBV5-1 and TRBJ2-1; 9 bases agree with TRBD2. This CDR3 spans 14 amino acids. J lost 1 base, V lost 5 bases, and 1 base had no gene match. The germline V gene has CDR1 SGHRS and CDR2 YFSETQ.

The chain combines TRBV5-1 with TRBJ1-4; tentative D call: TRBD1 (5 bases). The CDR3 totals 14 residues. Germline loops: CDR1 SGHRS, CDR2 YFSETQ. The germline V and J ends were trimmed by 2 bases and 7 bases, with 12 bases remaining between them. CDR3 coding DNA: TGCGCCAGCAGCTTAGGGGATTTTGGTGAAAAACTGTTTTTT. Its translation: CASSLGDFGEKLFF.

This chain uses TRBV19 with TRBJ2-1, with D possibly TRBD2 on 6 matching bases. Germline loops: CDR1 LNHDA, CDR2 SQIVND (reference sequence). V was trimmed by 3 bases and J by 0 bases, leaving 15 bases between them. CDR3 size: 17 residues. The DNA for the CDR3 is TGTGCCAGTAGTATGTCACTCGGGAGCCTCTCCTACAATGAGCAGTTCTTC. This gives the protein CASSMSLGSLSYNEQFF.

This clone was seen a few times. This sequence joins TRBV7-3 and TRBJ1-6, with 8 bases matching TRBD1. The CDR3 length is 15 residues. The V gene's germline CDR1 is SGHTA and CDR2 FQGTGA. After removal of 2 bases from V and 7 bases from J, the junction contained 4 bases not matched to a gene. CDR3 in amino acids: CASSLGTGANSPLHF. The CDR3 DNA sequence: TGTGCCAGCAGCTTAGGGACAGGCGCCAATTCACCCCTCCACTTT.

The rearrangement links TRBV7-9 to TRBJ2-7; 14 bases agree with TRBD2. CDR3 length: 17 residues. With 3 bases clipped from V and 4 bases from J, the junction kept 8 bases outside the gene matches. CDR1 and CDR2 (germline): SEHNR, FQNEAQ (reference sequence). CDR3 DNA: TGTGCCAGCAGCTTGGGGACTAGCGGGAGTTTTCAGTACGAGCAGTACTTC. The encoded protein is CASSLGTSGSFQYEQYF. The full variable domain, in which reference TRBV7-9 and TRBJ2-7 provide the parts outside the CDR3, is DTGVSQNPRHKITKRGQNVTFRCDPISEHNRLYWYRQTLGQGPEFLTYFQNEAQLEKSRLLSDRFSAERPKGSFSTLEIQRTEQGDSAMYLCASSLGTSGSFQYEQYFGPGTRLTVT.

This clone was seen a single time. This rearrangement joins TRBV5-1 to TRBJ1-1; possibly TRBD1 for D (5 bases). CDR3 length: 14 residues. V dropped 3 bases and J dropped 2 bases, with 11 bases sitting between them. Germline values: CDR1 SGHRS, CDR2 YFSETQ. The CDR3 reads CASSSMGGNTEAFF. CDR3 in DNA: TGCGCCAGCAGCTCCATGGGGGGAAACACTGAAGCTTTCTTT. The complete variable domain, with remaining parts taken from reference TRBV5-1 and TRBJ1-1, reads KAGVTQTPRYLIKTRGQQVTLSCSPISGHRSVSWYQQTPGQGLQFLFEYFSETQRNKGNFPGRFSGRQFSNSRSEMNVSTLELGDSALYLCASSSMGGNTEAFFGQGTRLTVV.

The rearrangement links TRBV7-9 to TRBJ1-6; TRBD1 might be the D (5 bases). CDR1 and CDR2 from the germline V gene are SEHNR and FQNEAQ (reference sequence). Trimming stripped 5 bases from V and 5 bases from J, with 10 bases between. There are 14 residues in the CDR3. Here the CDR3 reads CASSPDRHNSPLHF. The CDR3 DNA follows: TGTGCCAGCAGCCCCGACAGACATAATTCACCCCTCCACTTT. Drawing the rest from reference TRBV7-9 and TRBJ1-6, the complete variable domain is DTGVSQNPRHKITKRGQNVTFRCDPISEHNRLYWYRQTLGQGPEFLTYFQNEAQLEKSRLLSDRFSAERPKGSFSTLEIQRTEQGDSAMYLCASSPDRHNSPLHFGNGTRLTVT.

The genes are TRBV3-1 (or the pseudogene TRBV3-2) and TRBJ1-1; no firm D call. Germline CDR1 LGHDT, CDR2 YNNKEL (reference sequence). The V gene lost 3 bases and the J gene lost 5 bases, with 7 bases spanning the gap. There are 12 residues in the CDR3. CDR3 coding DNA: TGTGCCAGCAGCCACAGAGGGACTGAAGCTTTCTTT. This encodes CASSHRGTEAFF.

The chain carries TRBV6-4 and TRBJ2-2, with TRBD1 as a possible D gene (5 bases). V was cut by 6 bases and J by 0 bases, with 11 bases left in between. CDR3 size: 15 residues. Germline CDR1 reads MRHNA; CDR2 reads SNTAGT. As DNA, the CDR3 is TGTGCCAGCAGCAGGGCTCTCGCGAACACCGGGGAGCTGTTTTTT. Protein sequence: CASSRALANTGELFF.

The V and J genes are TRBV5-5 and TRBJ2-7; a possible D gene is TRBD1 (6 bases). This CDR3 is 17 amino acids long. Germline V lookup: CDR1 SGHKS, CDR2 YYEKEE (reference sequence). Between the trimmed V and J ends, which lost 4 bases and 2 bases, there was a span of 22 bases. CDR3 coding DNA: TGTGCCAGCAGCCACCCGAGAGGACAGCCAAAAACCTACGAGCAGTACTTC. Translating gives CASSHPRGQPKTYEQYF. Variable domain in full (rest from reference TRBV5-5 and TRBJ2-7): DAGVTQSPTHLIKTRGQQVTLRCSPISGHKSVSWYQQVLGQGPQFIFQYYEKEERGRGNFPDRFSARQFPNYSSELNVNALLLGDSALYLCASSHPRGQPKTYEQYFGPGTRLTVT.

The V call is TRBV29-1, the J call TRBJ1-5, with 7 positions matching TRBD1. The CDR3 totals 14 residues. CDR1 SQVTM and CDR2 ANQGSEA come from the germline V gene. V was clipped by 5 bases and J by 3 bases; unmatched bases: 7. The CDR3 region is CSVNGQDLNQPQHF. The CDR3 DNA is TGCAGCGTTAATGGACAGGACCTCAATCAGCCCCAGCATTTT.

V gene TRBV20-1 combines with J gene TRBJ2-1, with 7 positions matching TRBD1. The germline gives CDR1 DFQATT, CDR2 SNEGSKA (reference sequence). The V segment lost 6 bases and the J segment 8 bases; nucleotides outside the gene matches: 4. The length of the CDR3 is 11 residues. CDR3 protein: CSAQGEHEQFF. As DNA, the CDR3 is TGCAGTGCCCAGGGGGAGCATGAGCAGTTCTTC.

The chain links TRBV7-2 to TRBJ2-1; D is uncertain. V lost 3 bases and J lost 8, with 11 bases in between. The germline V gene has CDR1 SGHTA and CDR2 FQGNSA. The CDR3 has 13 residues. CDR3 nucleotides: TGTGCCAGCAGCTTGGGCCAGCTCGATGAGCAGTTCTTC. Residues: CASSLGQLDEQFF. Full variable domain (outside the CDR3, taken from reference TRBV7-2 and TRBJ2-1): GAGVSQSPSNKVTEKGKDVELRCDPISGHTALYWYRQSLGQGLEFLIYFQGNSAPDKSGLPSDRFSAERTGGSVSTLTIQRTQQEDSAVYLCASSLGQLDEQFFGPGTRLTVL.

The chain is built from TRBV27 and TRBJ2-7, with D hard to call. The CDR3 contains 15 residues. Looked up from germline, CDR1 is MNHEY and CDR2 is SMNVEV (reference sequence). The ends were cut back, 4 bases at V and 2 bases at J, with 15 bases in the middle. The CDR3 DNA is TGTGCCAGCAGTTCCTCATTAATCGCTACCTACGAGCAGTACTTC. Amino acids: CASSSSLIATYEQYF.

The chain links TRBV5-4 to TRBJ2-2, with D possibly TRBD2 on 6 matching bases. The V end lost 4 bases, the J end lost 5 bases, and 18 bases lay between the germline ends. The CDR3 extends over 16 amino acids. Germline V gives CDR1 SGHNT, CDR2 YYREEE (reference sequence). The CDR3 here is CASSPAGGEGTGELFF. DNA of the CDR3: TGTGCCAGCAGCCCCGCCGGGGGAGAGGGGACCGGGGAGCTGTTTTTT.

In nucleotides, the CDR3 is TGTGCCAGCGCGAGGACAGGGGTCTCCTACGAGCAGTACTTC. This sequence encodes CASARTGVSYEQYF. This chain links TRBV3-1 (or the pseudogene TRBV3-2) with TRBJ2-7; 9 positions agree with TRBD1. With V trimmed by 8 bases and J by 0 bases, 5 bases remained unmatched. The CDR3 sequence is 14 residues long. CDR1 and CDR2 from the germline V gene are LGHDT and YNNKEL (reference sequence).

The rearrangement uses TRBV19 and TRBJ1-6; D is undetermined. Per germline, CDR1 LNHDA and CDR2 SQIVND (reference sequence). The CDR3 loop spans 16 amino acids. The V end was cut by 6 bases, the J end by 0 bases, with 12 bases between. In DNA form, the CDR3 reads TGTGCCAGTAGCCCCGCGGGGTACTCCTATAATTCACCCCTCCACTTT. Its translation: CASSPAGYSYNSPLHF. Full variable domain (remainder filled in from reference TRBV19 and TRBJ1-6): DGGITQSPKYLFRKEGQNVTLSCEQNLNHDAMYWYRQDPGQGLRLIYYSQIVNDFQKGDIAEGYSVSREKKESFPLTVTSAQKNPTAFYLCASSPAGYSYNSPLHFGNGTRLTVT.

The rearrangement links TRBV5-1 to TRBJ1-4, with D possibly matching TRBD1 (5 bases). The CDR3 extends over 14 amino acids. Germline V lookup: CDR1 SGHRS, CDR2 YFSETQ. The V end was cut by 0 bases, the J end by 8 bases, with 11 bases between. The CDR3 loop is CASSLAQGGEKLFF. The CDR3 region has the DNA TGCGCCAGCAGCTTGGCCCAGGGTGGCGAAAAACTGTTTTTT.

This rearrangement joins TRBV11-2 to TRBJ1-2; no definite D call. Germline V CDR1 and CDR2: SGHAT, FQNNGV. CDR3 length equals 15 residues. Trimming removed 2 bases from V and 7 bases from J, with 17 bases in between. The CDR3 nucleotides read TGTGCCAGCAGCTTAAGCCCGGGAGTTTCGGGTGGCTACACCTTC. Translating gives CASSLSPGVSGGYTF.

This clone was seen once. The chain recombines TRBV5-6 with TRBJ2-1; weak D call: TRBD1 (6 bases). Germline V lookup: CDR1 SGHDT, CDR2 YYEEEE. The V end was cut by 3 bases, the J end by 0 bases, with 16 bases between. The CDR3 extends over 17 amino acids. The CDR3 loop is CASSSIQGPSSYNEQFF. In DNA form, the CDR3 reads TGTGCCAGCAGCTCCATACAGGGTCCGTCCTCCTACAATGAGCAGTTCTTC.

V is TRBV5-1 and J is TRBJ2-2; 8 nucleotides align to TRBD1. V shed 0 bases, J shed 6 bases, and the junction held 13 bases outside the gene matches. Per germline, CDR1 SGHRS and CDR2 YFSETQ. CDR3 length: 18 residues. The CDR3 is CASSLAQTGVLSAGELFF. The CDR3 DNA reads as TGCGCCAGCAGCTTGGCTCAGACAGGGGTTCTTTCCGCCGGGGAGCTGTTTTTT.